This TCR beta chain was sequenced during a study of T cell clonotyping in hematopoietic cell transplantation. Broader study findings: Broader posttransplant TCR repertoire diversity was predicted by graft donor and pretransplant recipient Inverse Simpson Index values. After transplant, recipient diversity fell while pathologically expanded clonotypes grew through day 180. At the given depth, recipient repertoires were over 97% de novo clonotypes.

Blood collection times were about day -28 and days 30, 100, 180 posttransplant. Comments on this clone: Its antigen is still unknown.

This CDR3 has 15 amino acids. Germline V gene sequence: CDR1 SGHRS, CDR2 YFSETQ. The J segment lost 1 base and the V segment lost 3 bases, leaving 1 base of the junction unmatched. The repertoire was sequenced with immunoSEQ multiplex PCR; TCRdb's copy has only in-frame clones and lacks some. The table has 9,000 to 9,500 clones, less than 90% seen once; the top ten hold roughly 35%. This rearrangement joins TRBV5-1 to TRBJ2-1, with TRBD2 matching over 10 bases. The receptor's source is a human patient who had an allogeneic stem cell transplant, so the T cells may come from the graft donor. The donor label of this sample is uncertain. Some clones in this sample may be carry-over from other donors' samples. The source was PBMCs, collected 180 days after allogeneic stem cell transplant. CDR3 DNA: TGCGCCAGCAGCTCAGCGGGAGGGTCCTACAATGAGCAGTTCTTC. It codes for CASSSAGGSYNEQFF.